The 20 T cell receptor beta chains given below trace back to one sample, sequenced in a study of T cells in Graves' hyperthyroidism and ophthalmopathy. Template material for amplifying TCR beta CDR3 regions consisted of RNA transcripts. The HTBI primer set served for first-round RT-PCR of the TCR CDR3. TCRdb reprocessed the multiplex PCR reads via MiXCR and lists one record per CDR3 protein. Of roughly 300,000 distinct CDR3 sequences detected, less than 30% appear once; the ten largest clones hold around 30%. The source material was blood. The receptors come from a man in his forties or fifties with Graves' hyperthyroidism that later progressed to Graves' ophthalmopathy.

This clonotype was found many times. V is TRBV12-5 and J is TRBJ2-2; D unresolved. This CDR3 has 12 residues. CDR1 is LGHNT, CDR2 FRNRAP, per germline. Trimming left V 6 bases short and J 3 bases short, with 5 bases between. CDR3 DNA sequence: TGTGCTAGTGGCTCGGACACCGGGGAGCTGTTTTTT. It translates to CASGSDTGELFF.

The V gene is TRBV6-1, the J gene TRBJ2-4; TRBD1 aligns across 11 bases. The CDR3 length is 16 residues. CDR1 and CDR2 (germline): MNHNS, SASEGT. The J segment lost 0 bases and the V segment lost 8 bases, leaving 6 bases of the junction unmatched. The CDR3 protein is CASGTGGVLAKNIQYF. The DNA of the CDR3 is TGTGCCAGCGGGACAGGGGGAGTCCTAGCCAAAAACATTCAGTACTTC.

This clonotype came up many times. V and J are TRBV6-1 and TRBJ1-2; D not resolved. The germline V gene encodes CDR1 MNHNS and CDR2 SASEGT. Trimming cost V 6 bases and J 4 bases, with 12 bases left between them. The CDR3 contains 13 residues. CDR3 coding DNA: TGTGCCAGCAGAACGAGTTGGATCTATGGCTACACCTTC. It specifies CASRTSWIYGYTF.

This clonotype was seen repeatedly, ten times or more. V usage is TRBV3-1 and J usage is TRBJ2-7; TRBD1 might be the D (5 bases). Between the trimmed V and J ends, which lost 2 bases and 1 base, there was a span of 9 bases. The germline V gene encodes CDR1 LGHDT and CDR2 YNNKEL (reference sequence). The CDR3 covers 14 residues. The CDR3 region has the DNA TGTGCCAGCAGCCAATACAGGACATCCTACGAGCAGTACTTC. Residues: CASSQYRTSYEQYF.

This clonotype came up many times. At one boundary the junction diverges from the germline segment, which might be a read error. The chain joins TRBV5-1 to TRBJ1-1; TRBD1 might be the D (5 bases). Germline CDR1 reads SGHRS; CDR2 reads YFSETQ. The CDR3 totals 14 residues. The CDR3 DNA reads TGCGCCAGCAACTTGGCAGGGCCGAACACTGAAGCTTTCTTT. Protein sequence: CASNLAGPNTEAFF.

This clonotype was found a few times. The chain recombines TRBV20-1 with TRBJ2-7; D possibly matches TRBD1 or TRBD2 (6 bases each). The CDR3 extends over 16 amino acids. V was clipped by 1 base and J by 7 bases, with 23 bases between them. Germline values: CDR1 DFQATT, CDR2 SNEGSKA (reference sequence). CDR3: CSARVWGLGGVGEQYF. DNA of the CDR3: TGCAGTGCTAGAGTATGGGGGCTGGGGGGTGTGGGGGAGCAGTACTTC.

This clonotype occurred many times. CDR3 nucleotide sequence: TGTGCCACCAGTGATTTAGAGACCCAGTACTTC. Encoded protein: CATSDLETQYF. The chain combines TRBV24-1 with TRBJ2-5, with D unclear. The length of the CDR3 is 11 residues. Trimming stripped 1 base from V and 4 bases from J, with 0 bases between. Germline values: CDR1 KGHDR, CDR2 SFDVKD.

This clonotype was seen ten or more times. This rearrangement joins TRBV28 to TRBJ2-7; D gene ambiguous. Germline loops: CDR1 MDHEN, CDR2 SYDVKM. The V and J ends lost 8 bases and 2 bases respectively, with 13 bases between them. The CDR3 sequence is 13 residues long. Here the CDR3 DNA reads TGTGCCAGCCGCACCATCCCGACCTACGAGCAGTACTTC. Residues: CASRTIPTYEQYF. The entire variable domain, with the rest obtained from reference TRBV28 and TRBJ2-7, is as follows: DVKVTQSSRYLVKRTGEKVFLECVQDMDHENMFWYRQDPGLGLRLIYFSYDVKMKEKGDIPEGYSVSREKKERFSLILESASTNQTSMYLCASRTIPTYEQYFGPGTRLTVT.

This clonotype has at least ten counts. This chain links TRBV13 with TRBJ2-7; D not certain. V was shortened by 5 bases and J by 4 bases, with 21 bases between the two germline ends. CDR1 and CDR2 (germline): PRHDT, FYEKMQ (reference sequence). This CDR3 contains 16 residues. The CDR3 nucleotides are TGTGCCAGCAGCGGGGATAAACAAGGTCGGTTTTACGAGCAGTACTTC. It specifies CASSGDKQGRFYEQYF.

This clonotype was seen at least ten times. This chain connects TRBV2 to TRBJ1-5; D is unclear. The V end lost 4 bases, the J end lost 0 bases, and 13 bases lay between the germline ends. The CDR3 length is 16 residues. Germline V gene lookup returns CDR1 SNHLY and CDR2 FYNNEI. The CDR3 region is CASSGTYGISNQPQHF. The CDR3 coding sequence is TGTGCCAGCAGTGGGACCTATGGGATTAGCAATCAGCCCCAGCATTTT.

This clonotype was found many times. This rearrangement joins TRBV7-9 to TRBJ1-1, with TRBD1 as a possible D gene (6 bases). Germline-derived CDR1 and CDR2 are SEHNR and FQNEAQ (reference sequence). The CDR3 has 14 residues. V was pared by 1 base and J by 10 bases, with 16 bases between. The CDR3 DNA reads TGTGCCAGCAGCTTAGGGTACAGGGATACGGGAGCTTTCTTT. Its translation: CASSLGYRDTGAFF.

This clonotype has ten or more counts. The chain uses TRBV11-2 and TRBJ1-2; TRBD1 is a possible D gene (5 bases). Trimming took 1 base from V and 3 from J, leaving 12 bases between them. The CDR3 is made up of 15 amino acids. Germline V gives CDR1 SGHAT, CDR2 FQNNGV. CDR3 region: CASSLGPGLHYGYTF. CDR3 in DNA: TGTGCCAGCAGCTTAGGGCCAGGGCTCCACTATGGCTACACCTTC. The full variable domain, completed using reference TRBV11-2 and TRBJ1-2, is EAGVAQSPRYKIIEKRQSVAFWCNPISGHATLYWYQQILGQGPKLLIQFQNNGVVDDSQLPKDRFSAERLKGVDSTLKIQPAKLEDSAVYLCASSLGPGLHYGYTFGSGTRLTVV.

Many counts were recorded for this clonotype. The chain carries TRBV9 and TRBJ2-7; D ambiguous. The CDR3 length is 13 residues. Germline values: CDR1 SGDLS, CDR2 YYNGEE. Trimming left V 3 bases short and J 0 bases short, with 7 bases between. The CDR3 sequence: CASSAGFSYEQYF. CDR3 bases: TGTGCCAGCAGCGCCGGCTTCTCCTACGAGCAGTACTTC. Full variable domain (missing parts from reference TRBV9 and TRBJ2-7): DSGVTQTPKHLITATGQRVTLRCSPRSGDLSVYWYQQSLDQGLQFLIQYYNGEERAKGNILERFSAQQFPDLHSELNLSSLELGDSALYFCASSAGFSYEQYFGPGTRLTVT.

This clonotype was observed many times. The chain is built from TRBV24-1 and TRBJ1-1; D gene ambiguous. Trimming shortened V by 4 bases and J by 4 bases, and 12 bases separated the two germline ends. From germline, CDR1 is KGHDR and CDR2 SFDVKD. The CDR3 length is 14 residues. CDR3 amino acids: CATSDPQRSTEAFF. The CDR3 DNA sequence: TGTGCCACCAGTGACCCCCAACGAAGCACTGAAGCTTTCTTT.

There are many counts of this clonotype. In nucleotides, the CDR3 is TGTGCTAGTGGTTTGTGGGTTGTGGGCTCCTACGAGCAGTACTTC. Translated, it gives CASGLWVVGSYEQYF. The J gene is TRBJ2-7, the V gene TRBV12-5; D remains ambiguous. Trimming removed 2 bases from V and 0 bases from J, with 11 bases in between. Germline values: CDR1 LGHNT, CDR2 FRNRAP. This CDR3 has 15 residues.

In its sample, this clonotype was seen many times. CDR3 in amino acids: CSVRREGVTGELFF. For the CDR3, the DNA is TGCAGCGTTCGGCGGGAGGGGGTCACCGGGGAGCTGTTTTTT. The chain uses TRBV29-1 and TRBJ2-2; 9 nucleotides match TRBD2. Germline lookup yields CDR1 SQVTM and CDR2 ANQGSEA. V was pared by 5 bases and J by 4 bases, with 5 bases of the junction left unmatched. There are 14 residues in the CDR3.

The gene calls are TRBV15 and TRBJ1-1; 12 bases line up with TRBD1. Germline assignment: CDR1 LNHNV and CDR2 YYDKDF (reference sequence). V dropped 5 bases and J dropped 3; count of bases not matched to a gene: 7. The CDR3 runs 16 residues. As DNA, the CDR3 is TGTGCCACCAGCTCGGGACAGGGGGCAGCGGACACTGAAGCTTTCTTT. Translated, it gives CATSSGQGAADTEAFF.

This clonotype has at least ten counts. This chain uses TRBV30 with TRBJ1-5, with no clear D. Trimming cost V 1 base and J 2 bases, with 6 bases left between them. The CDR3 is 13 residues long. Germline lookup yields CDR1 GTSNPN and CDR2 SVGIG (reference sequence). The chain's CDR3 is CAWSEQRNQPQHF. As DNA, the CDR3 is TGTGCCTGGAGTGAGCAGCGCAATCAGCCCCAGCATTTT.

This clonotype was detected many times. J is TRBJ2-3 and V is TRBV27; D not certain. Looked up from germline, CDR1 is MNHEY and CDR2 is SMNVEV (reference sequence). The CDR3 runs to 13 residues. Between the trimmed V and J ends, which lost 7 bases and 1 base, there was a span of 9 bases. The CDR3 DNA reads as TGTGCCAGCAACCCGACCGGCACAGATACGCAGTATTTT. Protein: CASNPTGTDTQYF.

This clonotype was counted at least ten times. J is TRBJ2-7 and V is TRBV20-1; TRBD2 might be the D (5 bases). CDR1 is DFQATT and CDR2 is SNEGSKA in the germline V gene (reference sequence). The length of the CDR3 is 16 residues. V lost 4 bases and J lost 0, with 19 bases in between. The CDR3, as DNA: TGCAGTGCTACCCCGGCCTCTGGGAGCGCCTCCTACGAGCAGTACTTC. The encoded protein is CSATPASGSASYEQYF.